This is a list of T cell receptor beta chains from one sample in a study of OX40 agonist ivuxolimab in advanced cancers. Sequencing was performed with immunoSEQ multiplex PCR; in TCRdb, only in-frame clones are kept and a portion is missing. The sample consists of 85,000 to 100,000 clones, approximately 85% of them appearing once. The sample was CD4+ or CD8+ T cells sorted from blood, taken in a trial of the OX40 agonist ivuxolimab. Every receptor here comes from an adult with an advanced solid tumor such as melanoma, head and neck, liver or kidney cancer. Each CDR3 is given with its conserved first and last residue. The order of the fields is clone size, D gene, V gene, CDR3 length, J gene, CDR3 DNA, CDR3 protein. The D gene is left open where the match is weak. Size values are once, few and many counts, or a class for expanded clones, and some rows have none.

few	TRBD2	TRBV11-2	16	TRBJ2-7	TGTGCCAGCAGCCCCCTCGGGGGGATAGCGTCCTACGAGCAGTACTTC	CASSPLGGIASYEQYF
-	TRBD1	TRBV10-1	15	TRBJ1-5	TGCGCCAGCAGTGGCCCGGGACAGGGCTGTCAGCCCCAGCATTTT	CASSGPGQGCQPQHF
few	-	TRBV7-8	18	TRBJ2-3	TGTGCCAGCAGCTTCAGACAGGGTAGGAGCGGGAGACAGTATACGCAGTATTTT	CASSFRQGRSGRQYTQYF
-	-	TRBV7-8	14	TRBJ2-1	TGTGCCAGCAGGTTCTCGGTTGGCCACAATGAGCAGTTCTTC	CASRFSVGHNEQFF
-	TRBD1	TRBV13	14	TRBJ2-1	TGTGCCAGCAGCGAAAGGACAGGGGGGAATGAGCAGTTCTTC	CASSERTGGNEQFF
-	-	TRBV4-1	14	TRBJ1-2	TGCGCCAGCAGCCTCCAGGACGGATTTGCGGGCTACACCTTC	CASSLQDGFAGYTF
-	TRBD1	TRBV19	17	TRBJ2-3	TGTGCCAGTAGTTCCTACCACCGGGACAGGGAGTCAGATACGCAGTATTTT	CASSSYHRDRESDTQYF
-	-	TRBV19	15	TRBJ2-2	TGTGCCAGTAGTATATGGCGTGCGAACACCGGGGAGCTGTTTTTT	CASSIWRANTGELFF
few	-	TRBV4-2	14	TRBJ2-1	TGTGCCAGCAGCTTCGGGACTCCCTACAATGAGCAGTTCTTC	CASSFGTPYNEQFF
-	-	TRBV19	13	TRBJ1-3	TGTGCCAGTAGTATGATCGACAGAAACACCATATATTTT	CASSMIDRNTIYF
-	TRBD2	TRBV4-1	17	TRBJ2-1	TGCGCCAGCAGCCAAGAACATAGGACTAGCGACTACAATGAGCAGTTCTTC	CASSQEHRTSDYNEQFF
-	TRBD2	TRBV4-2	14	TRBJ2-5	TGTGCCAGCAGCTCGGGACTAGCGGGAGGGAGGAAGTACTTC	CASSSGLAGGRKYF
-	-	TRBV25-1	13	TRBJ1-6	TGTGCCAGCAGTGGCAGTTTAGGTTCACCCCTCCACTTT	CASSGSLGSPLHF
-	-	TRBV5-1	14	TRBJ2-7	TGCGCCAGCAGCTCGAACCCGAGCGAGTCCGAGCAGTACTTC	CASSSNPSESEQYF
once	-	TRBV19	15	TRBJ2-2	TGTGCCAGTACCTCGGGGACGGAGAACACCGGGGAGCTGTTTTTT	CASTSGTENTGELFF